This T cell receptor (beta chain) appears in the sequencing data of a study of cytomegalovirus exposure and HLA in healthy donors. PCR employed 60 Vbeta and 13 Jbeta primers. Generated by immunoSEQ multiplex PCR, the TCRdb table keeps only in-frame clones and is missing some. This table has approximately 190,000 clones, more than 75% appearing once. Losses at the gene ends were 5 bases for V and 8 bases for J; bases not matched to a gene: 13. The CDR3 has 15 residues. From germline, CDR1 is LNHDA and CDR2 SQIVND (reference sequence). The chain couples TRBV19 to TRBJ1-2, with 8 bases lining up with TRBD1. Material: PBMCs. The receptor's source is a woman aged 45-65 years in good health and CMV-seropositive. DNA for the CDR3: TGTGCCAGTAGTCCCCCGGGACAGGCCGGCCTCGGCTACACCTTC. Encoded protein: CASSPPGQAGLGYTF. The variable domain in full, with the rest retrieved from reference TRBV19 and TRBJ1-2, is DGGITQSPKYLFRKEGQNVTLSCEQNLNHDAMYWYRQDPGQGLRLIYYSQIVNDFQKGDIAEGYSVSREKKESFPLTVTSAQKNPTAFYLCASSPPGQAGLGYTFGSGTRLTVV.